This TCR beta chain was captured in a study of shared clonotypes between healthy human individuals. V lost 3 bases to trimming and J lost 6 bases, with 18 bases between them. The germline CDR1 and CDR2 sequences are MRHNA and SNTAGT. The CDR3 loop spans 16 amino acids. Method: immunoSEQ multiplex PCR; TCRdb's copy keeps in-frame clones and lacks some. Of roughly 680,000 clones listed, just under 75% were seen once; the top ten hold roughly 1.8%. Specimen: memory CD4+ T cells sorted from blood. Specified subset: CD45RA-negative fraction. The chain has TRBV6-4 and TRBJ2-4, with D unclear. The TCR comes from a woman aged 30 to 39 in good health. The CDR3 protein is CASSDTPPTLRNIQYF. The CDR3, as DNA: TGTGCCAGCAGTGATACTCCCCCAACTCTTAGAAACATTCAGTACTTC.